What follows describes a single TCR beta chain. The data were obtained in a study of T cell changes during pregnancy in multiple sclerosis. Assay: immunoSEQ multiplex PCR; the TCRdb copy retains only in-frame clones and omits some. The sample includes 50,000 to 65,000 clones, approximately 90% of them seen just once. Trimming took 4 bases from V and 5 from J, leaving 20 bases between them. Germline lookup yields CDR1 SGHTA and CDR2 FQGTGA. The CDR3 runs to 16 residues. The chain links TRBV7-3 to TRBJ2-5; a weak D match, TRBD2 (5 bases). The sequence came from a female donor in good health, enrolled as a control in a pregnancy study. The specimen was peripheral blood, collected in the first trimester of pregnancy. The DNA for the CDR3 is TGTGCCAGCAGCTCCGGGATACTAGGAGGCCTGGAGACCCAGTACTTC. Translated: CASSSGILGGLETQYF.